The 6 T cell receptor beta chains in this list originate from one sample, sequenced in a study of blood T cell repertoires in COVID-19. Measured with immunoSEQ multiplex PCR; TCRdb has only the in-frame clones, and not every one. Seen here are some 74,000 clones, over 70% observed once, and the top ten hold more than 10%. Sequencing was performed on peripheral blood. Every receptor here comes from a human donor in a cohort sampled during active COVID-19.

CDR3 in amino acids: CASSYSIAKTYGYTF. CDR3 bases: TGTGCCAGCAGTTACTCGATAGCAAAAACCTATGGCTACACCTTC. The rearrangement links TRBV6-5 to TRBJ1-2; no clear D. The CDR3 has 15 residues. The ends were cut back, 0 bases at V and 4 bases at J, with 12 bases in the middle. Germline V gene lookup returns CDR1 MNHEY and CDR2 SVGAGI.

This clone is a singleton in its sample. The genes are TRBV7-9 and TRBJ1-1; D is undetermined. The CDR3 length is 14 residues. Germline V gene sequence: CDR1 SEHNR, CDR2 FQNEAQ (reference sequence). Trimming shortened V by 1 base and J by 0 bases, and 6 bases separated the two germline ends. The CDR3, as DNA: TGTGCCAGCAGCTTAGGAGGAGTGAACACTGAAGCTTTCTTT. It is translated as CASSLGGVNTEAFF.

This sequence joins TRBV3-1 (or the pseudogene TRBV3-2) and TRBJ2-5; 10 bases match TRBD1. The CDR3 is 16 residues long. J lost 5 bases, V lost 7 bases, and 13 bases had no gene match. Germline-derived CDR1 and CDR2 are LGHDT and YNNKEL (reference sequence). For the CDR3, the DNA is TGTGCCAGCACCCTACGGAGAGGACAGGGGGGGGAGACCCAGTACTTC. Its translation is CASTLRRGQGGETQYF.

V usage is TRBV5-6 and J usage is TRBJ1-6; TRBD1 might be the D (5 bases). The CDR3 sequence is 15 residues long. Germline V gives CDR1 SGHDT, CDR2 YYEEEE. Trimming pared 4 bases from V and 4 bases from J, leaving 12 bases between. The CDR3 region is CASSLRTHYNSPLHF. CDR3 nucleotide sequence: TGTGCCAGCAGCCTTCGGACACATTATAATTCACCCCTCCACTTT. The full variable domain, completed using reference TRBV5-6 and TRBJ1-6, is DAGVTQSPTHLIKTRGQQVTLRCSPKSGHDTVSWYQQALGQGPQFIFQYYEEEERQRGNFPDRFSGHQFPNYSSELNVNALLLGDSALYLCASSLRTHYNSPLHFGNGTRLTVT.

The chain uses TRBV6-6 and TRBJ1-4, with D possibly being TRBD1 (5 bases). V lost 6 bases and J lost 6, with 17 bases in between. From germline, CDR1 is MNHNY and CDR2 SVGAGI (reference sequence). CDR3 size: 15 residues. CDR3 nucleotides: TGTGCCAGCAGCCGCCGCGGAGGGGTGGATGAAAAACTGTTTTTT. Its translation is CASSRRGGVDEKLFF.

V gene TRBV5-1 combines with J gene TRBJ2-7; D might be TRBD1 (6 bases). This CDR3 is 15 amino acids long. Germline V CDR1 and CDR2: SGHRS, YFSETQ. V lost 4 bases to trimming and J lost 0 bases, with 14 bases between them. The CDR3 is CASSPGDRSSYEQYF. As DNA, the CDR3 is TGCGCCAGCAGCCCAGGGGATAGGAGCTCCTACGAGCAGTACTTC.